Shown below are 24 T cell receptor beta chains from a single sample sequenced in a study of CD8 T cells in ankylosing spondylitis. Findings and caveats of the study: A motif in TCR beta, a set of about 8 highly homologous variants, appeared characteristic of ankylosing spondylitis blood.

Their cognate antigens are unknown. TCRdb redid the calling of the 5' RACE reads with MiXCR, one entry per CDR3 protein. The table includes about 400,000 distinct CDR3 sequences, 20% to 25% detected once. Source material: blood, either unsorted or a sorted T cell fraction (not recorded which). Receptors were obtained from a male donor with ankylosing spondylitis.

The genes are TRBV20-1 and TRBJ2-3; 8 bases align to TRBD2. CDR1 is DFQATT and CDR2 is SNEGSKA in the germline V gene (reference sequence). The length of the CDR3 is 17 residues. V gave up 5 bases and J gave up 5 bases; unmatched junction bases: 18. The CDR3 DNA sequence: TGCAGTGCTGAGAAGTGGGGCCTAGCGGGCCGTGAAGATACGCAGTATTTT. It is translated as CSAEKWGLAGREDTQYF.

This chain uses TRBV20-1 with TRBJ2-5, with D tentatively TRBD2 (5 bases). CDR1 and CDR2 (germline): DFQATT, SNEGSKA (reference sequence). The CDR3 sequence is 11 residues long. V lost 6 bases and J 5 bases, leaving 10 bases between the germline ends. CDR3: CSARTRETQYF. The CDR3 bases are TGCAGTGCCCGAACTAGGGAGACCCAGTACTTC.

As to this clonotype: The junction does not match germline at one end; this may be a read error. The genes are TRBV5-5 and TRBJ1-5; D is unresolved. This CDR3 comprises 16 residues. CDR1 is SGHKS, CDR2 YYEKEE, per germline (reference sequence). The CDR3 coding sequence is TGTGCCAGCAGTTTGGAAGGGCCAGACTACAATCAGCCCCAGCATTTT. Translation: CASSLEGPDYNQPQHF.

J is TRBJ2-1 and V is TRBV6-2 or TRBV6-3; 8 bases map to TRBD1. The CDR3 is made up of 14 amino acids. The trim removed 10 bases at V and 1 base at J, leaving 6 bases unmatched. Looked up from germline, CDR1 is MNHEY and CDR2 is SVGEGT. The CDR3 bases are TGTGCCACCGACAGGGGTCCATCCTACAATGAGCAGTTCTTC. Translation gives CATDRGPSYNEQFF.

This clonotype was seen more than once but under ten times. This chain uses TRBV2 with TRBJ2-3; D might be TRBD2 (7 bases). Trimming removed 6 bases from V and 4 bases from J, with 17 bases in between. Germline V gene lookup returns CDR1 SNHLY and CDR2 FYNNEI. The CDR3 extends over 15 amino acids. Here the CDR3 reads CASRKGGFNADTQYF. DNA of the CDR3: TGTGCCAGCAGAAAGGGGGGGTTCAACGCAGATACGCAGTATTTT.

This clonotype was picked up a small number of times. The rearrangement joins TRBV18 to TRBJ2-7, with D unresolved. The V and J ends lost 3 bases and 5 bases respectively, with 11 bases between them. The CDR3 has 13 amino acids. Germline CDR1 reads KGHSH; CDR2 reads LQKENI. The DNA of the CDR3 is TGTGCCAGCTCACCTTCCGGAGTTGACGAGCAGTACTTC. This sequence encodes CASSPSGVDEQYF.

This clonotype was found a few times. The chain is built from TRBV9 and TRBJ2-1; 9 bases are a match to TRBD2. V shed 4 bases, J shed 7 bases, and the junction held 15 bases outside the gene matches. CDR3 length: 17 amino acids. The germline gives CDR1 SGDLS, CDR2 YYNGEE. The CDR3 nucleotides are TGTGCCAGCAGCACCCCAGGGGGTAGCGGGAGCCCAAATGAGCAGTTCTTC. It yields the protein CASSTPGGSGSPNEQFF.

The rearrangement joins TRBV20-1 to TRBJ2-7; 8 nucleotides align to TRBD2. Trimming removed 1 base from V and 5 bases from J; junction bases left unmatched: 4. The CDR3 runs to 13 residues. Per germline, CDR1 DFQATT and CDR2 SNEGSKA (reference sequence). The CDR3 loop reads CSARAGGPDEQYF. CDR3 DNA: TGCAGTGCTAGAGCGGGAGGGCCGGACGAGCAGTACTTC.

The chain combines TRBV21-1 with TRBJ2-2. TRBV21-1 is flagged as a pseudogene. The CDR3 has 16 residues. CDR3: CASSKARVELTGELFF. The DNA for the CDR3 is TGTGCCAGCAGCAAAGCGCGAGTTGAACTCACCGGGGAGCTGTTTTTT.

The DNA for the CDR3 is TGTGCCAGCAGTTGGGGACCTTGGAATGAGCAGTTCTTC. This codes for CASSWGPWNEQFF. The V call is TRBV6-5, the J call TRBJ2-1; the D call may be TRBD1 or TRBD2 (5 bases each). The CDR3 length is 13 residues. V was cut by 4 bases and J by 7 bases, with 11 bases left in between. The V gene's germline CDR1 is MNHEY and CDR2 SVGAGI.

This clonotype came up once. The chain has TRBV12-3 or TRBV12-4 and TRBJ2-7; 7 bases line up with TRBD2. This CDR3 contains 15 residues. Trimming at V came to 7 bases and at J to 0 bases, leaving 9 bases not matched to a gene. The CDR3 loop reads CASTFGGSLSYEQYF. The CDR3 nucleotides read TGTGCCAGCACCTTCGGGGGGTCCCTCTCCTACGAGCAGTACTTC.

Only a few counts were recorded for this clonotype. This chain joins TRBV5-6 and TRBJ2-1, with a tentative D call TRBD1 (5 bases). The CDR3 covers 15 residues. Trimming took off 1 base at V and 2 bases at J, with 10 bases between the two ends. Germline V gives CDR1 SGHDT, CDR2 YYEEEE. The CDR3 nucleotides are TGTGCCAGCAGCTTGAGCAGGGATACCTACAATGAGCAGTTCTTC. Its translation is CASSLSRDTYNEQFF.

The sample holds a few counts of this clonotype. The gene calls are TRBV18 and TRBJ1-5; unclear D gene. The CDR3 has 16 amino acids. Germline lookup yields CDR1 KGHSH and CDR2 LQKENI. V was pared by 3 bases and J by 3 bases, with 15 bases between. CDR3 sequence reads: CASSPFAAEYNQPQHF. CDR3 coding DNA: TGTGCCAGCTCACCGTTCGCGGCGGAATACAATCAGCCCCAGCATTTT.

The rearrangement joins TRBV30 to TRBJ2-1, with D perhaps TRBD2 (7 bases). Per germline, CDR1 GTSNPN and CDR2 SVGIG (reference sequence). Trimming removed 6 bases from V and 3 bases from J, with 15 bases in between. The CDR3 length is 14 residues. The CDR3 coding sequence is TGTGCCTGCCTGGGGGGGGCTGACTACAATGAGCAGTTCTTC. This translates into CACLGGADYNEQFF. The full variable domain, rest sourced from reference TRBV30 and TRBJ2-1, is SQTIHQWPATLVQPVGSPLSLECTVEGTSNPNLYWYRQAAGRGLQLLFYSVGIGQISSEVPQNLSASRPQDRQFILSSKKLLLSDSGFYLCACLGGADYNEQFFGPGTRLTVL.

This clonotype has a handful of counts. V and J are TRBV25-1 and TRBJ2-3; the D gene is possibly TRBD2 (5 bases). V was clipped by 6 bases and J by 3 bases, with 10 bases between them. Germline CDR1 and CDR2: MGHDK and SYGVNS. The CDR3 runs to 13 residues. The CDR3 sequence: CASSPAGTDTQYF. For the CDR3, the DNA is TGTGCCAGCAGCCCCGCGGGTACAGATACGCAGTATTTT.

There are a few counts of this clonotype. This sequence joins TRBV5-1 and TRBJ2-1; 10 bases are a match to TRBD2. Germline CDR1 SGHRS, CDR2 YFSETQ. The CDR3 is made up of 17 amino acids. V lost 2 bases, J lost 9 bases, and 14 bases stayed unmatched. The CDR3, as DNA: TGCGCCAGCAGCTTCAGAAGCGGGAGGGCCGCTGGTCCTGAGCAGTTCTTC. As protein: CASSFRSGRAAGPEQFF.

The chain recombines TRBV4-3 with TRBJ2-5, with 11 bases lining up with TRBD1. V shed 5 bases, J shed 2 bases, and the junction held 10 bases outside the gene matches. The CDR3 extends over 17 amino acids. The V gene's germline CDR1 is LGHNA and CDR2 YSLEER. The CDR3 region has the DNA TGCGCCAGCAGCAAGAGTCCGGGACAGGGGGGACAAGAGACCCAGTACTTC. Protein: CASSKSPGQGGQETQYF.

A few counts support this clonotype. This chain joins TRBV11-3 and TRBJ2-1; TRBD2 matches 13 bases. CDR3 length equals 17 residues. J lost 4 bases, V lost 4 bases, and 7 bases had no gene match. CDR1 is SGHNT and CDR2 is YENEEA in the germline V gene. The CDR3 loop is CASSSRLAGGSYNEQFF. CDR3 in DNA: TGTGCCAGCAGCTCCCGACTAGCGGGAGGATCTTACAATGAGCAGTTCTTC. Supplemented by reference TRBV11-3 and TRBJ2-1, the full variable domain reads EAGVVQSPRYKIIEKKQPVAFWCNPISGHNTLYWYLQNLGQGPELLIRYENEEAVDDSQLPKDRFSAERLKGVDSTLKIQPAELGDSAVYLCASSSRLAGGSYNEQFFGPGTRLTVL.

This chain joins TRBV29-1 and TRBJ1-1, with a weak D call TRBD1 (5 bases). In germline, CDR1 is SQVTM, CDR2 ANQGSEA. The CDR3 consists of 12 residues. The germline V and J ends were trimmed by 7 bases and 2 bases, with 11 bases remaining between them. The CDR3 loop is CSAGGVNTEAFF. The CDR3 nucleotides are TGCAGCGCCGGGGGGGTCAACACTGAAGCTTTCTTT. The full variable domain, rest sourced from reference TRBV29-1 and TRBJ1-1, is SAVISQKPSRDICQRGTSLTIQCQVDSQVTMMFWYRQQPGQSLTLIATANQGSEATYESGFVIDKFPISRPNLTFSTLTVSNMSPEDSSIYLCSAGGVNTEAFFGQGTRLTVV.

The chain joins TRBV12-3 or TRBV12-4 to TRBJ1-5; 8 bases are a match to TRBD1. The J segment lost 0 bases and the V segment lost 5 bases, leaving 3 bases of the junction unmatched. CDR3 length equals 15 residues. The CDR3 nucleotides are TGTGCCAGCAGTAAAGGACAGGGTAGCAATCAGCCCCAGCATTTT. This translates into CASSKGQGSNQPQHF.

J is TRBJ2-3 and V is TRBV6-1; unclear D gene. Per germline, CDR1 MNHNS and CDR2 SASEGT. The CDR3 is made up of 14 amino acids. CDR3: CVTLFRRSTDTQYF. CDR3 coding DNA: TGTGTCACTTTGTTCAGACGTAGCACAGATACGCAGTATTTT.

CDR3 sequence: CASSVERGYEQYF. CDR3 nucleotide sequence: TGCGCCAGCAGTGTCGAGAGAGGCTACGAGCAGTACTTC. The rearrangement uses TRBV10-2 and TRBJ2-7; D ambiguous. The CDR3 contains 13 residues. Trimming left V 4 bases short and J 3 bases short, with 10 bases between. Germline V gene data show CDR1 as WSHSY and CDR2 as SAAADI.

This clonotype was seen a few times. The CDR3 is CSAGGLEGETQYF. The CDR3 region has the DNA TGCAGTGCCGGCGGACTAGAGGGGGAGACCCAGTACTTC. The J gene is TRBJ2-5, the V gene TRBV20-1; 7 nucleotides match TRBD2. From germline, CDR1 is DFQATT and CDR2 SNEGSKA (reference sequence). The V gene end was trimmed by 6 bases and the J gene end by 5 bases; junction bases not matched to a gene: 9. This CDR3 has 13 residues.

This sequence joins TRBV25-1 and TRBJ2-3, with 7 bases matching TRBD2. Looked up from germline, CDR1 is MGHDK and CDR2 is SYGVNS. V was clipped by 8 bases and J by 12 bases; unmatched bases: 11. The CDR3 covers 12 residues. For the CDR3, the DNA is TGTGCCAGCGGACCACCGGGACTACGACAGTATTTT. It is translated as CASGPPGLRQYF. The full variable domain, rest sourced from reference TRBV25-1 and TRBJ2-3, is EADIYQTPRYLVIGTGKKITLECSQTMGHDKMYWYQQDPGMELHLIHYSYGVNSTEKGDLSSESTVSRIRTEHFPLTLESARPSHTSQYLCASGPPGLRQYFGPGTRLTVL.